This T cell receptor beta chain was sequenced during a study of shared clonotypes between healthy human individuals. Across the whole study: Donor ages ranged 18 to 49 years: two women, a few men.

Scientists sequenced DNA from unsorted PBMC on ten immunoSEQ deep assay plates. Original methodology: Quality scores were absent from the junction-only immunoSEQ sequences, so filtering differed. This table comes from immunoSEQ multiplex PCR, and its TCRdb copy is limited to in-frame clones, with some not included. V and J calls plus clone size are reproduced from that table; the DNA served to infer D and trimming. The sample lists about 100,000 clones; approximately 44% were seen once. Looked up from germline, CDR1 is MNHNY and CDR2 is SVGAGI (reference sequence). The CDR3 is 15 amino acids. Trimming cost V 2 bases and J 6 bases; bases outside gene matches: 6. This clone is medium-sized (0.01 to 0.1%) within its sample. Donors comprised healthy HIV-negative adults lacking recent acute infections or vaccinations.

V usage is TRBV6-6 and J usage is TRBJ2-1; 8 bases map to TRBD2. The TCR sequence derives from a middle-aged woman in good health. Some clones in this sample may be carry-over from other donors' samples. Sequencing was performed on PBMCs. CDR3 in amino acids: CASSYRREVPNEQFF. In nucleotides, the CDR3 is TGTGCCAGCAGTTACAGGCGGGAGGTTCCCAATGAGCAGTTCTTC.